This is a list of T cell receptor beta chains from one sample in a study of T-cell reconstitution after alpha-beta-depleted transplantation in children. Each CDR3 protein gets one entry after TCRdb re-called the PCR reads with MiXCR. The table shows some 350,000 distinct CDR3 sequences, with 9% to 12% occurring only once. This material consisted of PBMCs from the stem cell graft donor, taken from the stem cell graft. The receptors were sampled from a human donor who donated a stem cell graft to a child with acute lymphoblastic leukemia. CDR3s include the opening cysteine and the closing phenylalanine or tryptophan. A D gene is named only where the DNA matches it firmly. Clone size is given for some rows only: seen once, a few or many times, or a class if the clone is expanded.

D	V	size	J	DNA	CDR3
.	TRBV5-4	.	TRBJ2-1	TGTGCCAGCAGCTGGACAGCCTACAATGAGCAGTTCTTC	CASSWTAYNEQFF
.	TRBV2	.	TRBJ2-7	TGTGCCAGCAGTGAAGCTCCGAGCTCCTACGAGCAGTACTTC	CASSEAPSSYEQYF
.	TRBV10-3	few	TRBJ1-1	TGTGCCATCCGGGCAGATATGAACACTGAAGCTTTCTTT	CAIRADMNTEAFF
TRBD1	TRBV12-3/TRBV12-4	few	TRBJ1-1	TGTGCCAGCAGTTTCCCGGGACAGATGAACACTGAAGCTTTCTTT	CASSFPGQMNTEAFF
.	TRBV2	.	TRBJ1-1	TGTGCCAGCAGTGTGGGGCGGGGGGGCCGGGCTGAAGCTTTCTTT	CASSVGRGGRAEAFF
.	TRBV20-1	few	TRBJ2-7	TGCAGTGCTAGCCCCCGGACGCCCCTACTGAGGTACGAGCAGTACTTC	CSASPRTPLLRYEQYF
.	TRBV27	few	TRBJ2-3	TGTGCCAGCAGTTTAGGGGTAGCGCTAAGCACAGATACGCAGTATTTT	CASSLGVALSTDTQYF
.	TRBV28	.	TRBJ2-7	TGTGCCAGCAGTTTGTGGCGTAACTCCTACGAGCAGTACTTC	CASSLWRNSYEQYF
.	TRBV12-3/TRBV12-4	many	TRBJ2-5	TGTGCCAGCAGTTTAGAGGGGGGAGGCGAGACCCAGTACTTC	CASSLEGGGETQYF
.	TRBV3-1	few	TRBJ2-3	TGTGCCAGCAGCCTCTCAAGGGGCCGCAGCACAGATACGCAGTATTTT	CASSLSRGRSTDTQYF
TRBD2	TRBV24-1	.	TRBJ2-1	TGTGCCACCAGTGACCCCGGGACTAGCGCTAACAATGAGCAGTTCTTC	CATSDPGTSANNEQFF
TRBD1	TRBV28	.	TRBJ1-2	TGTGACAGCAGTTCCTCGGGACAGGGTCTTAACTATGGCTACACCTTC	CDSSSSGQGLNYGYTF
TRBD1	TRBV4-1	few	TRBJ2-1	TGCGCCAGCAGCCCTCCGACAGGGATCAATGAGCAGTTCTTC	CASSPPTGINEQFF
TRBD1	TRBV9	few	TRBJ2-3	TGTGCCAGCAGCGTTGGACAGGCATGGACAGATACGCAGTATTTT	CASSVGQAWTDTQYF
TRBD2	TRBV28	.	TRBJ2-5	TGTGCCACCACCCGCGGGGGGCACGAGACCCAGTACTTC	CATTRGGHETQYF
.	TRBV27	many	TRBJ2-2	TGTGCCAGCGAGGATAGAAACACCGGGGAGCTGTTTTTT	CASEDRNTGELFF
TRBD1	TRBV7-9	.	TRBJ1-1	TGTGCCAGCAGCCCCCAGGGACAGTTAATGAACACTGAAGCTTTCTTT	CASSPQGQLMNTEAFF
.	TRBV5-4	many	TRBJ2-7	TGTGCCAGCAGCTTGGAACCTTACGAGCAGTACTTC	CASSLEPYEQYF
.	TRBV3-1	.	TRBJ2-2	TGTGCCAGCAGCCCCTCCGGGGCAGCGAACACCGGGGAGCTGTTTTTT	CASSPSGAANTGELFF
.	TRBV29-1	many	TRBJ2-3	TGCAGCATTACAGGCAGGACAGTTCCAGATACGCAGTATTTT	CSITGRTVPDTQYF
.	TRBV15	few	TRBJ1-4	TGTGCCACCACCGGCGGGGCGTCAACTAATGAAAAACTGTTTTTT	CATTGGASTNEKLFF
TRBD1	TRBV5-1	.	TRBJ1-3	TGCGCCAGCAGCTTGGGCAGGGGGCCTCCTGGAAACACCATATATTTT	CASSLGRGPPGNTIYF
.	TRBV6-1	few	TRBJ2-3	TGTGCCAGCACCTTAGTAGGGCTGAACACAGATACGCAGTATTTT	CASTLVGLNTDTQYF
.	TRBV5-1	few	TRBJ2-3	TGCGCCAGCAGCCTCACAGGGAGGACAGATACGCAGTATTTT	CASSLTGRTDTQYF
.	TRBV15	.	TRBJ2-5	TGTGCCACCTCGCAGGGCCGGGAGACCCAGTACTTC	CATSQGRETQYF
.	TRBV28	many	TRBJ2-2	TGTGCCAGCAGTCCCCTCGGGCTTTCGGGCACCGGGGAGCTGTTTTTT	CASSPLGLSGTGELFF